Given below is one TCR beta chain in context. Antigen specificity is unknown. The PCR had 60 Vbeta and 13 Jbeta primers. Here immunoSEQ multiplex PCR was the method, and the copy in TCRdb shows in-frame clones only, minus some. The clone table shows fewer than 150,000 clones, with the ten largest holding approximately 2.5%. The record originates from a study of cytomegalovirus exposure and HLA in healthy donors. Notes on the study in general: Approximately 18,000 TCR beta sequences were associated with HLA alleles at 0.05 false discovery rate in a later analysis.

The germline gives CDR1 LNHDA, CDR2 SQIVND (reference sequence). J lost 7 bases, V lost 5 bases, and 13 bases had no gene match. The CDR3 covers 16 residues. The chain joins TRBV19 to TRBJ1-4; 7 nucleotides line up with TRBD1. Sequencing was performed on PBMCs. The sequence was collected from a man aged 40-49 years in good health and CMV-seronegative. The CDR3: CASSVKGGLKPEKLFF. The CDR3, as DNA: TGTGCCAGTAGTGTCAAAGGGGGCCTCAAACCTGAAAAACTGTTTTTT.